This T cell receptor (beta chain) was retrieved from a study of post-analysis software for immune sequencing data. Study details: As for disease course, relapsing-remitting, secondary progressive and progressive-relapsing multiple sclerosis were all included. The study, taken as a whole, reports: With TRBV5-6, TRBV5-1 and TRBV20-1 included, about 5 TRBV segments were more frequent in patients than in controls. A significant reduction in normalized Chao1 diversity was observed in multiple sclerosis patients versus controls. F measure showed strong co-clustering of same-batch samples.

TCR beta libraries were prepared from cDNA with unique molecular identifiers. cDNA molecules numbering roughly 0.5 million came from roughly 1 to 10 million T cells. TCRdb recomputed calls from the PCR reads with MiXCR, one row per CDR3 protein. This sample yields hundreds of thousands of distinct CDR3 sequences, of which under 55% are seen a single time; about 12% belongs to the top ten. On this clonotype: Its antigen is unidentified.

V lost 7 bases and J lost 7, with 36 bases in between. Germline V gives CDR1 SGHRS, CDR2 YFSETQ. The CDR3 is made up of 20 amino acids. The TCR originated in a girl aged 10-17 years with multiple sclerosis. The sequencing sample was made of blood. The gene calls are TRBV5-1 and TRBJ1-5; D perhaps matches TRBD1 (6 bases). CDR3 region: CASGPRRRNTGRYERQPQHF. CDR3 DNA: TGCGCCAGCGGTCCGCGTAGGAGGAATACAGGGCGGTACGAGCGACAGCCCCAGCATTTT.